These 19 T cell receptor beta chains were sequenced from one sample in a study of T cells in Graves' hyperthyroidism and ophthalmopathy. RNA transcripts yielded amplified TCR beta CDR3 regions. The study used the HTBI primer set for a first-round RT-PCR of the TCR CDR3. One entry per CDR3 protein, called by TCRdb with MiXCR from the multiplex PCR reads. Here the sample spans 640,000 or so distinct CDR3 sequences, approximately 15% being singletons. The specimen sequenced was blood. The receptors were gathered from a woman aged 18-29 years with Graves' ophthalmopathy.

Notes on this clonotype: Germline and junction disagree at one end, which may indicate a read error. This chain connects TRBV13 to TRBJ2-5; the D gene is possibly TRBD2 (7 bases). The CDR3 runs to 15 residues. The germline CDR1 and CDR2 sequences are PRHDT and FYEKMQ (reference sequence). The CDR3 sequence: CASSLGGVGEETQYF. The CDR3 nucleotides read TGTGCCAGCAGCCTAGGGGGGGTAGGCGAAGAGACCCAGTACTTC.

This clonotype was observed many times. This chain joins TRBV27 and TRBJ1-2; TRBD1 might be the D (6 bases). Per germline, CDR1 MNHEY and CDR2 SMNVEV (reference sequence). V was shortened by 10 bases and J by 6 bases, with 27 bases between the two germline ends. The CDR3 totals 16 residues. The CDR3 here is CATTQTGSHQVHGYTF. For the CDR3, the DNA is TGTGCCACCACCCAGACAGGAAGTCATCAGGTGCATGGCTACACCTTC.

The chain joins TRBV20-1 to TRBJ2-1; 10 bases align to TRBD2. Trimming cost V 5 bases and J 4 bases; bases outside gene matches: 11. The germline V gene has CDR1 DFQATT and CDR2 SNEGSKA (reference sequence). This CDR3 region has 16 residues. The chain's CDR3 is CSAWGPASGGYNEQFF. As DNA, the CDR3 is TGCAGTGCTTGGGGTCCGGCTAGCGGGGGATACAATGAGCAGTTCTTC.

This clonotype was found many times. The CDR3, as DNA: TGTGCCAGCAGCTTGGGCTTTCGGGCCGAGACCCAGTACTTC. Residues: CASSLGFRAETQYF. The chain links TRBV5-5 to TRBJ2-5; D is undetermined. Germline V gene data show CDR1 as SGHKS and CDR2 as YYEKEE (reference sequence). CDR3 size: 14 residues. Trimming took off 0 bases at V and 5 bases at J, with 11 bases between the two ends.

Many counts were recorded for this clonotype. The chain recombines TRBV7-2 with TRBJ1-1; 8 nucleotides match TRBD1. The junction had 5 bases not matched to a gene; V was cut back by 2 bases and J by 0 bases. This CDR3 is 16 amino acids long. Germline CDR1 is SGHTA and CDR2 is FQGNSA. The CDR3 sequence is CASSLNLRGLNTEAFF. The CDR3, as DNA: TGTGCCAGCAGCTTAAACCTCAGGGGGCTGAACACTGAAGCTTTCTTT.

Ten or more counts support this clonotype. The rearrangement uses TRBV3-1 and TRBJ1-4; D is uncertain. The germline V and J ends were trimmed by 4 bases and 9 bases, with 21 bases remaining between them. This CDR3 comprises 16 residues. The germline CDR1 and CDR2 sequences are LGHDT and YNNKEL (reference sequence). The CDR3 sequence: CASSPPRGLAEQKLFF. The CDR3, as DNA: TGTGCCAGCAGCCCCCCTCGAGGCTTGGCAGAACAAAAACTGTTTTTT.

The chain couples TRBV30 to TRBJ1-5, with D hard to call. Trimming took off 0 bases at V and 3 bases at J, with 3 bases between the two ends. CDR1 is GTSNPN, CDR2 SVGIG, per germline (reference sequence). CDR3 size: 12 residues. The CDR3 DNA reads TGTGCCTGGAGTGTAAACAATCAGCCCCAGCATTTT. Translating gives CAWSVNNQPQHF.

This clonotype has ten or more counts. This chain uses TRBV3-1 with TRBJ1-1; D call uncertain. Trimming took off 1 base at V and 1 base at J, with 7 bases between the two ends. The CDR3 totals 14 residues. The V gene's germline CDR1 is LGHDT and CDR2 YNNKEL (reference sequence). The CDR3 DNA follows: TGTGCCAGCAGCCAAGCCCCCGGGAACACTGAAGCTTTCTTT. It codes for CASSQAPGNTEAFF.

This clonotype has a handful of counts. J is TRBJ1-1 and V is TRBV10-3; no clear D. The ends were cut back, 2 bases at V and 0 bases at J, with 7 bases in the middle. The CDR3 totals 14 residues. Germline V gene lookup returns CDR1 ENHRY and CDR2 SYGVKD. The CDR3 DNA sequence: TGTGCCATCAGTGAGGCAGGTGTGAACACTGAAGCTTTCTTT. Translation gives CAISEAGVNTEAFF.

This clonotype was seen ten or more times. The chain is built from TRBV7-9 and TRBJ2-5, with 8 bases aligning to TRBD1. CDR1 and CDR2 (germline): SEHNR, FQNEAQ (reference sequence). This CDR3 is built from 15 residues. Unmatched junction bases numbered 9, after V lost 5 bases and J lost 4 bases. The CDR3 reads CASSRAGGSGETQYF. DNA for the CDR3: TGTGCCAGCAGCAGAGCAGGGGGCTCGGGAGAGACCCAGTACTTC.

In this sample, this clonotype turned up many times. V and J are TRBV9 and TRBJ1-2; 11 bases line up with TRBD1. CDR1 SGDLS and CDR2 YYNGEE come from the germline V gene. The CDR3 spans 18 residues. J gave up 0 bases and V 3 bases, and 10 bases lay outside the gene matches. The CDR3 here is CASSAEPGQGGSNYGYTF. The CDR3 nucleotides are TGTGCCAGCAGCGCGGAACCGGGACAGGGGGGATCTAACTATGGCTACACCTTC. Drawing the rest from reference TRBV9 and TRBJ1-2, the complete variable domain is DSGVTQTPKHLITATGQRVTLRCSPRSGDLSVYWYQQSLDQGLQFLIQYYNGEERAKGNILERFSAQQFPDLHSELNLSSLELGDSALYFCASSAEPGQGGSNYGYTFGSGTRLTVV.

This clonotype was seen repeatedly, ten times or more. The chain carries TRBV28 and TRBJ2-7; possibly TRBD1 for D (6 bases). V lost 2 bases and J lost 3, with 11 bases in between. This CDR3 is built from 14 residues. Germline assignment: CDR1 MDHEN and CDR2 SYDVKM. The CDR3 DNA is TGTGCCAGCAGTTTAAGCGGACAGCTCTACGAGCAGTACTTC. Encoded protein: CASSLSGQLYEQYF.

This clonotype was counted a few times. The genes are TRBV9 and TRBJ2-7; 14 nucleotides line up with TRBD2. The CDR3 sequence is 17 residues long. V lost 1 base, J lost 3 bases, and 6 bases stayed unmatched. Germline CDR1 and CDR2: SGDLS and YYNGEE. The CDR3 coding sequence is TGTGCCAGCAGCGTATCATCGGGACTAGCGGGAGTCTACGAGCAGTACTTC. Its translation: CASSVSSGLAGVYEQYF.

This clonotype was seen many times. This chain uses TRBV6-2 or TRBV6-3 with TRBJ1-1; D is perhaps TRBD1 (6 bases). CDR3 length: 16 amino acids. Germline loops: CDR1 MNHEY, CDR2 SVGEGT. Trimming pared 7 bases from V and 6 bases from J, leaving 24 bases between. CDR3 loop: CASISSGVGAPSEAFF. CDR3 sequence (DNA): TGTGCCAGCATATCCTCTGGGGTGGGGGCCCCCTCTGAAGCTTTCTTT.

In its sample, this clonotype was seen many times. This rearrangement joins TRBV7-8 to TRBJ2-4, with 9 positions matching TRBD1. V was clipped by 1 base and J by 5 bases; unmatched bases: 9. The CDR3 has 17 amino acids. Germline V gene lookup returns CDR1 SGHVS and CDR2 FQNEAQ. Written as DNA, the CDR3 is TGTGCCAGCAGCTTAGACCGACGGGGACAGGGTGAAAACATTCAGTACTTC. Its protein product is CASSLDRRGQGENIQYF.

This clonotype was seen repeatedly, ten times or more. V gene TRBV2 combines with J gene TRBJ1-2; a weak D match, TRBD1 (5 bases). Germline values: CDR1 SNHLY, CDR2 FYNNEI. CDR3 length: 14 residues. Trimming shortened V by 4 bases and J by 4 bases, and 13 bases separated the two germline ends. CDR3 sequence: CASSVAIRGYGYTF. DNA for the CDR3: TGTGCCAGCAGTGTTGCGATAAGGGGCTATGGCTACACCTTC.

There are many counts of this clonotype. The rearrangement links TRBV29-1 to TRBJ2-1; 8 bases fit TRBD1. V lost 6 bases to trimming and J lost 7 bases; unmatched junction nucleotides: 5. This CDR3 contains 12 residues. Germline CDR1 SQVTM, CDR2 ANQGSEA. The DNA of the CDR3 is TGCAGCGTGCCCCAGGGGGCTAATGAGCAGTTCTTC. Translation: CSVPQGANEQFF.

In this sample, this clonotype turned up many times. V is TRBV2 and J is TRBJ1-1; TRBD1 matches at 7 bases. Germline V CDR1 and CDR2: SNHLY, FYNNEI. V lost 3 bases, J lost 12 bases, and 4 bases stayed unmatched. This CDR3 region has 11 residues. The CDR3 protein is CASSEDRRPFF. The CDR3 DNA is TGTGCCAGCAGTGAGGACAGGAGGCCTTTCTTT.

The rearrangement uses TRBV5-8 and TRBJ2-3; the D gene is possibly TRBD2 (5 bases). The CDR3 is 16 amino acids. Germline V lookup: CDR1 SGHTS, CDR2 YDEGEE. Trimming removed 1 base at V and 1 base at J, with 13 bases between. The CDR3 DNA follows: TGTGCCAGCAGCTTGATCAGCGGCGCTCGCACAGATACGCAGTATTTT. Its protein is CASSLISGARTDTQYF.